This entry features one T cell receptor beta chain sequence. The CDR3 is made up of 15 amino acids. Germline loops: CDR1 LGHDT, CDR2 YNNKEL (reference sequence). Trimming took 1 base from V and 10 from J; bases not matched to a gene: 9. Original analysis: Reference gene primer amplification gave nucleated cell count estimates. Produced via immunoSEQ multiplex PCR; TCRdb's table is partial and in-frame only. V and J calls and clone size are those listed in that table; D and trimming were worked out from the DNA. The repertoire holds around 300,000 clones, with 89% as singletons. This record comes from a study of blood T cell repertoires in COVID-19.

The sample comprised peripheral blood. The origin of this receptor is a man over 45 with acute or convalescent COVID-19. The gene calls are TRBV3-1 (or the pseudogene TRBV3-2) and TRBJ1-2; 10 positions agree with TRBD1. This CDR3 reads CASSQADRGPDVYTF. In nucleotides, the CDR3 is TGTGCCAGCAGCCAAGCCGACAGGGGGCCAGATGTCTACACCTTC.